The 11 T cell receptor beta chains listed next were all sequenced from one sample in a study of T-cell memory formation after mild COVID-19. Via MiXCR, TCRdb re-called the 5' RACE reads, giving one row per CDR3 protein. The sample has 300,000 or so distinct CDR3 sequences, roughly 17% seen once. Sequencing was performed on PBMCs or a T cell subset sorted from them (not recorded which). Receptors originate from a man in his late teens or twenties who had mild COVID-19 (a few samples of this study predate the infection). Cell type and time point are not known.

This clonotype has just a few counts. This chain joins TRBV7-2 and TRBJ1-5; unclear D gene. V shed 0 bases and J shed 6 bases, with 9 bases lying between them. The CDR3 runs to 14 residues. The germline V gene encodes CDR1 SGHTA and CDR2 FQGNSA. CDR3 DNA sequence: TGTGCCAGCAGCTTAGCGTATCTCGGTCAGCCCCAGCATTTT. Translated, it gives CASSLAYLGQPQHF.

This chain uses TRBV10-2 with TRBJ2-1; TRBD1 matches 7 bases. Germline values: CDR1 WSHSY, CDR2 SAAADI. The J segment lost 8 bases and the V segment lost 4 bases, leaving 8 bases of the junction unmatched. The length of the CDR3 is 14 residues. The CDR3 DNA reads TGCGCCAGCAGTGCCAGTACAGGGGTGGATGAGCAGTTCTTC. Its translation: CASSASTGVDEQFF.

The chain recombines TRBV3-1 with TRBJ2-2, with D unresolved. V lost 8 bases to trimming and J lost 4 bases, with 11 bases between them. In germline, CDR1 is LGHDT, CDR2 YNNKEL (reference sequence). The CDR3 runs 13 residues. The CDR3 nucleotides are TGTGCCAGCCACCTAAAGAGCACCGGGGAGCTGTTTTTT. Protein: CASHLKSTGELFF.

This clonotype has ten or more counts. The rearrangement joins TRBV5-1 to TRBJ2-1; 7 bases are a match to TRBD2. Per the germline V gene, CDR1 is SGHRS and CDR2 is YFSETQ. The CDR3 loop spans 14 amino acids. J gave up 9 bases and V 8 bases, and 14 bases lay outside the gene matches. The CDR3 sequence: CASKAQTSNSEQFF. Written as DNA, the CDR3 is TGCGCCAGTAAAGCCCAGACTAGCAACAGTGAGCAGTTCTTC.

This clonotype was seen ten or more times. The chain's CDR3 is CASSRGQGNTEAFF. CDR3 bases: TGTGCCAGCAGTCGTGGACAGGGGAACACTGAAGCTTTCTTT. The rearrangement links TRBV6-5 to TRBJ1-1, with 8 nucleotides matching TRBD1. CDR1 is MNHEY, CDR2 SVGAGI, per germline. With 5 bases clipped from V and 1 base from J, the junction kept 3 bases outside the gene matches. This CDR3 spans 14 amino acids.

The genes are TRBV7-9 and TRBJ2-2, with D perhaps TRBD1 (6 bases). Trimming took 8 bases from V and 2 from J, leaving 12 bases between them. The CDR3 has 14 residues. The germline V gene has CDR1 SEHNR and CDR2 FQNEAQ (reference sequence). DNA of the CDR3: TGTGCCAGCGGGGCAGGGGCCAACACCGGGGAGCTGTTTTTT. It codes for CASGAGANTGELFF.

The chain links TRBV11-2 to TRBJ2-3; D is perhaps TRBD2 (6 bases). The CDR3 spans 14 residues. CDR1 and CDR2 (germline): SGHAT, FQNNGV. The V end was cut by 5 bases, the J end by 7 bases, with 16 bases between. The CDR3 here is CASSPDGGRHTQYF. The DNA of the CDR3 is TGTGCCAGCAGCCCGGACGGGGGTCGGCATACGCAGTATTTT.

This clonotype was recorded a few times. The rearrangement joins TRBV6-6 to TRBJ2-7; D might be TRBD1 (6 bases). The CDR3 sequence is 15 residues long. From germline, CDR1 is MNHNY and CDR2 SVGAGI (reference sequence). Trimming removed 5 bases from V and 4 bases from J, with 18 bases in between. CDR3 protein: CASSPGAPLIYEQYF. The CDR3 DNA is TGTGCCAGCAGTCCAGGGGCTCCGCTTATATACGAGCAGTACTTC.

This clonotype was recorded many times. V gene TRBV12-3 or TRBV12-4 combines with J gene TRBJ2-7; D gene ambiguous. The CDR3 is made up of 16 amino acids. Deletions cut 4 bases from V and 1 base from J, with 17 bases between. The CDR3 sequence is CASSSPHIDGSYEQYF. The CDR3 region has the DNA TGTGCCAGCAGTTCGCCCCACATCGATGGATCCTACGAGCAGTACTTC.

This sequence joins TRBV18 and TRBJ2-2; maybe TRBD2 (5 bases). Germline V CDR1 and CDR2: KGHSH, LQKENI. This CDR3 contains 15 residues. Between the trimmed V and J ends, which lost 4 bases and 5 bases, there was a span of 14 bases. CDR3 region: CASSQFGRDTGELFF. The CDR3, as DNA: TGTGCCAGCTCACAGTTTGGACGGGATACCGGGGAGCTGTTTTTT.

The chain links TRBV12-3 or TRBV12-4 to TRBJ2-3, with 9 bases fitting TRBD1. This CDR3 is 15 amino acids long. V lost 5 bases and J lost 3; bases outside the gene matches: 6. In DNA, the CDR3 is TGTGCCAGCAGTAGGGACAGGGTCTTAACAGATACGCAGTATTTT. Protein sequence: CASSRDRVLTDTQYF.